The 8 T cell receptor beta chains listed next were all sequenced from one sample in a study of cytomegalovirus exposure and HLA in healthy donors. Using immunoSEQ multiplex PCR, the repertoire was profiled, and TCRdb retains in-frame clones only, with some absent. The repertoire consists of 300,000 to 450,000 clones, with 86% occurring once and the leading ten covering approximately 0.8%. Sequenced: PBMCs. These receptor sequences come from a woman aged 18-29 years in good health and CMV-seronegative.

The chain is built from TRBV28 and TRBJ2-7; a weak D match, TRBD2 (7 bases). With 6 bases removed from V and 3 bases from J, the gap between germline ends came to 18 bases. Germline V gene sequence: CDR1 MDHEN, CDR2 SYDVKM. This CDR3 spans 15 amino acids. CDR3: CASSKGGRTSYEQYF. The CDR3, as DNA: TGTGCCAGCAGCAAGGGGGGTCGGACTAGCTACGAGCAGTACTTC. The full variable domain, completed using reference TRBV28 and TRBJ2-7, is DVKVTQSSRYLVKRTGEKVFLECVQDMDHENMFWYRQDPGLGLRLIYFSYDVKMKEKGDIPEGYSVSREKKERFSLILESASTNQTSMYLCASSKGGRTSYEQYFGPGTRLTVT.

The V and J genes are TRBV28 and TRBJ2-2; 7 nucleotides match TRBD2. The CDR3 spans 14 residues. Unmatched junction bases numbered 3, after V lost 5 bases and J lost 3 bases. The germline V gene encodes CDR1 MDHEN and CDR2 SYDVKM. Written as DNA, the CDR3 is TGTGCCAGCAGTCGCGGGGGATACACCGGGGAGCTGTTTTTT. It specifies CASSRGGYTGELFF.

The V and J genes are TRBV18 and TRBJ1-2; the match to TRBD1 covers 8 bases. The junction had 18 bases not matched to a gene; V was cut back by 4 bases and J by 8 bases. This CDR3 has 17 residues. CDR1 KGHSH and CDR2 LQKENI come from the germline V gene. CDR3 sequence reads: CASSRSQLQTGEVGYTF. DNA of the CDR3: TGTGCCAGCTCACGCTCCCAACTGCAGACAGGGGAGGTCGGCTACACCTTC.

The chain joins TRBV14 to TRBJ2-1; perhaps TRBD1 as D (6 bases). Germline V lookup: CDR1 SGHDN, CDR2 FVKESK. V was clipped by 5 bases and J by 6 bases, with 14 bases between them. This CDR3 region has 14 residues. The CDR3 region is CASSYSRGRNEQFF. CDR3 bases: TGTGCCAGCAGCTATTCCAGGGGCCGCAATGAGCAGTTCTTC. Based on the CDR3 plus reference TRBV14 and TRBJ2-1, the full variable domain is EAGVTQFPSHSVIEKGQTVTLRCDPISGHDNLYWYRRVMGKEIKFLLHFVKESKQDESGMPNNRFLAERTGGTYSTLKVQPAELEDSGVYFCASSYSRGRNEQFFGPGTRLTVL.

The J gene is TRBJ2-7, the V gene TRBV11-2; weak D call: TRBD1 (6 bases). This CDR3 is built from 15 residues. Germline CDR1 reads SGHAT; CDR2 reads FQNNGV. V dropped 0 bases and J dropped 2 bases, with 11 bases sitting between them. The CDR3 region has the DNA TGTGCCAGCAGCTTAGATAGGGGGACACCCTACGAGCAGTACTTC. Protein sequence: CASSLDRGTPYEQYF.

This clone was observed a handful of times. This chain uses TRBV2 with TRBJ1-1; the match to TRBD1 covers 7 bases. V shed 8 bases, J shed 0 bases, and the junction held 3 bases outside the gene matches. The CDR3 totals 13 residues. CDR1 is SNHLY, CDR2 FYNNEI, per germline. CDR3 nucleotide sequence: TGTGCCAGCGGGACAGTATTGAACACTGAAGCTTTCTTT. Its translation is CASGTVLNTEAFF.

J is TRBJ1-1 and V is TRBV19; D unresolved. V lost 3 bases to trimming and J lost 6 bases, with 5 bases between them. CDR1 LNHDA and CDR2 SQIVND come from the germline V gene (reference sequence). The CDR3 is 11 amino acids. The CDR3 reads CASSISSEAFF. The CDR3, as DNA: TGTGCCAGTAGTATTTCCTCTGAAGCTTTCTTT.

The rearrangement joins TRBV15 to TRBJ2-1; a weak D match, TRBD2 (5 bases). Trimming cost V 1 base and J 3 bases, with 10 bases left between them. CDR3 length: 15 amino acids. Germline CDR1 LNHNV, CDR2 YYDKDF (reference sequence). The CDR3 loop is CATSRAVRGYNEQFF. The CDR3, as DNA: TGTGCCACCAGCAGAGCAGTCCGGGGCTACAATGAGCAGTTCTTC.